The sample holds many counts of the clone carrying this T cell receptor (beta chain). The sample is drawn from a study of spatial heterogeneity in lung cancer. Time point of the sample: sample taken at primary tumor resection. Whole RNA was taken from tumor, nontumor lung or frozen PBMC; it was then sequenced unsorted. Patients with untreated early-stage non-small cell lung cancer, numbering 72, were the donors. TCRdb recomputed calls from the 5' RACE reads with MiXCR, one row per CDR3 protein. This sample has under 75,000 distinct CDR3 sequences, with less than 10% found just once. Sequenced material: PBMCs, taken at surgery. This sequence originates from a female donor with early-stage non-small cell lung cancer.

Here the CDR3 DNA reads TGTGCCAGCAGCGCTCGTTCCGGGACAGGGGTTCTCACAGATACGCAGTATTTT. Its translation is CASSARSGTGVLTDTQYF. The rearrangement joins TRBV9 to TRBJ2-3; 10 bases match TRBD1. Trimming cost V 3 bases and J 2 bases; bases outside gene matches: 12. The CDR3 loop spans 18 amino acids. The germline V gene encodes CDR1 SGDLS and CDR2 YYNGEE. Looking up the rest from reference TRBV9 and TRBJ2-3 gives the full variable domain: DSGVTQTPKHLITATGQRVTLRCSPRSGDLSVYWYQQSLDQGLQFLIQYYNGEERAKGNILERFSAQQFPDLHSELNLSSLELGDSALYFCASSARSGTGVLTDTQYFGPGTRLTVL.